This TCR beta chain was found in a study of T cell repertoires in cytomegalovirus infection. Germline V lookup: CDR1 MNHEY, CDR2 SVGAGI. This CDR3 has 15 residues. V lost 2 bases, J lost 0 bases, and 9 bases lay in between. TCRdb reprocessed the reads with MiXCR, giving one entry per CDR3 protein. In the table there are roughly 920,000 distinct CDR3 sequences, around 31% of which are singletons. This clonotype appeared once. The antigen is undetermined. A much larger clone differs by one base, so this may be a read error. The specimen comprised cultured CD8+ T cells from PBMCs, sampled from culture after CMV antigen stimulation. This clonotype originated in a human donor in good health (CMV status not recorded). Some clones in this sample may be carry-over from other donors' samples. This sequence joins TRBV6-5 and TRBJ2-3; weak D call: TRBD2 (5 bases). CDR3: CASSYETGSTDTQYF. The CDR3 DNA follows: TGTGCCAGCAGTTACGAGACGGGGAGCACAGATACGCAGTATTTT.